This T cell receptor beta chain originates from a study of T cell responses to AZD1222 COVID-19 vaccine. Study-wide results and caveats: Baseline serology detected seropositivity in only a handful of AZD1222 recipients. Donors, mostly white British, included more females; clonal diversity was possibly underestimated.

A word on this clone: Its antigen is unidentified.

Assay used: immunoSEQ multiplex PCR; TCRdb lists only in-frame clones, some missing. The sample lists some 80,000 clones; 85% to 95% were seen once. This CDR3 contains 14 residues. Per germline, CDR1 MNHEY and CDR2 SVGAGI. V was shortened by 7 bases and J by 2 bases, with 12 bases between the two germline ends. This receptor was identified in an adult in good health. This specimen was peripheral blood, taken on day 0 of AZD1222 vaccination. The chain recombines TRBV6-5 with TRBJ1-5, with D perhaps TRBD1 (6 bases). CDR3 in DNA: TGTGCCAGCAATTTGGACAGAGGCAATCAGCCCCAGCATTTT. Translating it yields CASNLDRGNQPQHF.